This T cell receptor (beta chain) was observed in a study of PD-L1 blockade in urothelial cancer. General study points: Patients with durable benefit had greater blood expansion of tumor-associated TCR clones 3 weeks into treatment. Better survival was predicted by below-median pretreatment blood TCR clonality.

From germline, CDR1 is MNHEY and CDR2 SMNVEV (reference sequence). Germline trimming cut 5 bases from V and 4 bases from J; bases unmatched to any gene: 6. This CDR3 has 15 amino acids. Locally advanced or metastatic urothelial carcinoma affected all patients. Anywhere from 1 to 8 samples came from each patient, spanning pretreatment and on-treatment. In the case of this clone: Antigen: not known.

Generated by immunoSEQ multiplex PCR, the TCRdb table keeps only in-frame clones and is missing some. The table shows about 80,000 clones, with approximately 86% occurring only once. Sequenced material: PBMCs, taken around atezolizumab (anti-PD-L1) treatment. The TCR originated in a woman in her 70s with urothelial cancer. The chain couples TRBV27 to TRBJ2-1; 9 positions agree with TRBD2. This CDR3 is CASSAPAGGYNEQFF. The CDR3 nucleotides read TGTGCCAGCAGTGCCCCGGCGGGGGGGTACAATGAGCAGTTCTTC.